This entry lists 4 T cell receptor beta chains sequenced from one sample in a study of T cell responses to AZD1222 COVID-19 vaccine listed by TCRdb under 2021. The library was made by the immunoSEQ multiplex PCR assay. Imported from immuneACCESS, the table was reduced by TCRdb to in-frame sequences with V and J called. These copies leave out some clones; in studies compared against another copy, an unresolved V gene accounts for under half, and the cause of the remainder is not known. Here the sample has nearly 110,000 clones; under 95% occur a single time. The ten largest clones add up to less than 25% of the sample. Sample time point, as interpreted from the label and publication: baseline before first vaccination. This specimen was peripheral blood, taken on day 0 of AZD1222 vaccination. The receptors stem from an adult in good health.

The chain recombines TRBV6-5 with TRBJ1-4; D might be TRBD1 (5 bases). CDR1 is MNHEY, CDR2 SVGAGI, per germline. Trimming left V 2 bases short and J 5 bases short, with 15 bases between. CDR3 length equals 16 residues. The DNA for the CDR3 is TGTGCCAGCAGTTACCGCCTTGAAGGGGTCAATGAAAAACTGTTTTTT. Its translation: CASSYRLEGVNEKLFF.

The V call is TRBV10-3, the J call TRBJ1-5; D might be TRBD1 (6 bases). CDR3 length equals 16 residues. Germline V gene sequence: CDR1 ENHRY, CDR2 SYGVKD. The germline V and J ends were trimmed by 4 bases and 2 bases, with 15 bases remaining between them. The DNA of the CDR3 is TGTGCCATCAGTGGGACCGGGACAAGAGGCAATCAGCCCCAGCATTTT. It is translated as CAISGTGTRGNQPQHF.

This sequence joins TRBV6-4 and TRBJ2-3; D might be TRBD2 (5 bases). CDR1 MRHNA and CDR2 SNTAGT come from the germline V gene. With 0 bases removed from V and 1 base from J, the gap between germline ends came to 5 bases. The CDR3 length is 14 residues. CDR3 DNA sequence: TGTGCCAGCAGTGACTCAGCGGGCACAGATACGCAGTATTTT. The encoded protein is CASSDSAGTDTQYF.

This rearrangement joins TRBV3-1 (or the pseudogene TRBV3-2) to TRBJ2-3, with D maybe TRBD2 (6 bases). V was clipped by 1 base and J by 4 bases, with 18 bases between them. From germline, CDR1 is LGHDT and CDR2 YNNKEL (reference sequence). The CDR3 totals 17 residues. In DNA, the CDR3 is TGTGCCAGCAGCCAAGGCGTGGGGGGAATTTGGTCAGATACGCAGTATTTT. Translating it yields CASSQGVGGIWSDTQYF.